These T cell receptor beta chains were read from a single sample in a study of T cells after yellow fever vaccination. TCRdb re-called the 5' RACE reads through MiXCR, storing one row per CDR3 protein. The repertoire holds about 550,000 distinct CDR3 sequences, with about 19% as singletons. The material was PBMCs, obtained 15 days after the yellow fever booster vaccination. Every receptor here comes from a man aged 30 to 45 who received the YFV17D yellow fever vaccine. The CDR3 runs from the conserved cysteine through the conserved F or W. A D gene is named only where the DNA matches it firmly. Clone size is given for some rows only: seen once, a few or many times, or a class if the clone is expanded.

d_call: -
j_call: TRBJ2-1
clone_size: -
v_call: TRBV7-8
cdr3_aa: CASSLLGRGAYNEQFF
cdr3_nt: TGTGCCAGCAGCTTATTAGGAAGGGGCGCCTACAATGAGCAGTTCTTC

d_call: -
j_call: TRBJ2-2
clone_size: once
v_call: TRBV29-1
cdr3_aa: CSVAGRNTGELFF
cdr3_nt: TGCAGCGTTGCGGGTAGGAACACCGGGGAGCTGTTTTTT

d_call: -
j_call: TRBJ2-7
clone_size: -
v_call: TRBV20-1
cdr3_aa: CSANVRLYEQYF
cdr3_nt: TGCAGTGCTAATGTACGACTCTACGAGCAGTACTTC

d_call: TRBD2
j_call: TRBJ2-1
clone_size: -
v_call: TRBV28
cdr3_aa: CASRPSGPHNEQFF
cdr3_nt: TGTGCCAGCAGGCCTAGCGGTCCTCACAATGAGCAGTTCTTC

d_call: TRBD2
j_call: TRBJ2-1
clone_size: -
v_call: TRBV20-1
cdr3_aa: CSANPSGRRSEQFF
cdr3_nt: TGCAGTGCTAACCCTAGCGGGAGACGCAGTGAGCAGTTCTTC

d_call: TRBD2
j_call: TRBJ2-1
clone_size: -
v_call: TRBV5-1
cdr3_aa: CASSPGTSGSDEQFF
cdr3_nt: TGCGCCAGCAGCCCAGGGACTAGCGGGAGCGATGAGCAGTTCTTC

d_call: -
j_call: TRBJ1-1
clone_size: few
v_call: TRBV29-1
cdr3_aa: CSVVRGGGTEAFF
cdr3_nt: TGCAGCGTTGTCCGGGGGGGTGGCACTGAAGCTTTCTTT

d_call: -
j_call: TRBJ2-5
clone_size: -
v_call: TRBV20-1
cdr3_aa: CSARARVRETQYF
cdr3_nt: TGCAGTGCTAGGGCGCGTGTTCGGGAGACCCAGTACTTC

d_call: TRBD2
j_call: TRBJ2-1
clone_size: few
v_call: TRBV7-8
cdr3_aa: CASSPRTRGNEQFF
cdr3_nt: TGTGCCAGCAGCCCGAGGACTAGGGGCAATGAGCAGTTCTTC

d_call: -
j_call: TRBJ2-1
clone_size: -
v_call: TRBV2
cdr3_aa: CASSLIGRQFF
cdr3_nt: TGTGCCAGCAGTCTGATAGGCAGGCAGTTCTTC

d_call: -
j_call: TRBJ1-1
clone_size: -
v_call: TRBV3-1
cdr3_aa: CASSQGKRSNTEAFF
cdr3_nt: TGTGCCAGCAGCCAGGGGAAGAGGTCGAACACTGAAGCTTTCTTT

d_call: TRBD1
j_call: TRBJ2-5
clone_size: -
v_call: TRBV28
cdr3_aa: CASSLDPGTPGQKETQYF
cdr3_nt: TGTGCCAGCAGTTTAGACCCAGGTACCCCGGGACAGAAAGAGACCCAGTACTTC

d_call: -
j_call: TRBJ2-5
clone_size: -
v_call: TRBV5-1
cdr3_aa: CASSLAANQETQYF
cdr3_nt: TGCGCCAGCAGCTTGGCAGCTAACCAGGAGACCCAGTACTTC

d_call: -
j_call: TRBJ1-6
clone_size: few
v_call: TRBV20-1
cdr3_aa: CSARPGPSNSPLHF
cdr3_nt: TGCAGTGCTAGGCCCGGACCTAGCAATTCACCCCTCCACTTT

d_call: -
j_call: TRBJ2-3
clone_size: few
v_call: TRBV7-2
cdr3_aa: CASSFRLGTDTQYF
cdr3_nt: TGTGCCAGCAGCTTCCGACTGGGCACAGATACGCAGTATTTT

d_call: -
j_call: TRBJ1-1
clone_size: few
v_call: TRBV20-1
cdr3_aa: CSARDEGSTEAFF
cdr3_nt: TGCAGTGCTAGAGACGAGGGGTCCACTGAAGCTTTCTTT

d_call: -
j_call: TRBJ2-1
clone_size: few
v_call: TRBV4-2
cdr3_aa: CASSQIPNYNEQFF
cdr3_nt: TGTGCCAGCAGCCAAATTCCGAACTACAATGAGCAGTTCTTC

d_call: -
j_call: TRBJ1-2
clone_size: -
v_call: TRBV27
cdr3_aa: CASSLSGYGGKANYGYTF
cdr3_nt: TGTGCCAGCAGTTTATCGGGGTATGGAGGGAAAGCTAACTATGGCTACACCTTC

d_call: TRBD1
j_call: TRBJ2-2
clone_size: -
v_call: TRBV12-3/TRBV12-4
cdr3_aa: CDDRAGAGELFF
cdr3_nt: TGTGATGACAGGGCGGGCGCCGGGGAGCTGTTTTTT

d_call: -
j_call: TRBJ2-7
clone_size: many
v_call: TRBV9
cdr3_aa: CASSVSPGSYEQYF
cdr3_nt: TGTGCCAGCAGCGTTTCCCCAGGGTCCTACGAGCAGTACTTC

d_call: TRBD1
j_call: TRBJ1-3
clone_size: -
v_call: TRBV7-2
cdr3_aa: CASSLRTGSGNTIYF
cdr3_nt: TGTGCCAGCAGCTTAAGGACAGGGTCTGGAAACACCATATATTTT

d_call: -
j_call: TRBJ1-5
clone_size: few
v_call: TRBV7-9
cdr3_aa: CASSAFEGNQPQHF
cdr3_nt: TGTGCCAGCAGCGCCTTTGAGGGCAATCAGCCCCAGCATTTT

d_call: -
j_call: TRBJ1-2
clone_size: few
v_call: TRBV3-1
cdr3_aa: CASSQGGGYTF
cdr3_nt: TGTGCCAGCAGCCAGGGGGGTGGCTACACCTTC

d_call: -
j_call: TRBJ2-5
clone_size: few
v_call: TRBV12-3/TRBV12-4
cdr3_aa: CASSLAGQATQYF
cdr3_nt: TGTGCCAGCAGTTTAGCGGGACAAGCAACCCAGTACTTC

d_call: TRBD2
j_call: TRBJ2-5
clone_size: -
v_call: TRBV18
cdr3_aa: CASSLAGGYDETQYF
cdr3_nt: TGTGCCAGCTCACTGGCGGGAGGGTACGACGAGACCCAGTACTTC

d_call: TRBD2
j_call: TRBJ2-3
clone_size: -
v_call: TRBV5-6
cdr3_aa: CASSLTSGERDTQYF
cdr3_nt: TGTGCCAGCAGCTTGACTAGCGGGGAGAGGGATACGCAGTATTTT

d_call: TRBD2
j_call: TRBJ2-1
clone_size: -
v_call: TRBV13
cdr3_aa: CASSSNGLAGWNEQFF
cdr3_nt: TGTGCCAGCAGCTCTAACGGACTAGCGGGTTGGAATGAGCAGTTCTTC

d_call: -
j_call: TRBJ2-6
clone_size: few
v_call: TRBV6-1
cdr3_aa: CASGDEPGANVLTF
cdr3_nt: TGTGCCAGCGGGGATGAGCCTGGGGCCAACGTCCTGACTTTC

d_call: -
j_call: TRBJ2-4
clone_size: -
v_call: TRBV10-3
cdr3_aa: CAISGGEKNIQYF
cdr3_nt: TGTGCCATCAGTGGTGGGGAGAAAAACATTCAGTACTTC

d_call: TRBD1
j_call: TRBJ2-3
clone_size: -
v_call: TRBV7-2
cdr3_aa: CASSLGPQGASTDTQYF
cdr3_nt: TGTGCCAGCAGCTTGGGCCCCCAGGGGGCTAGCACAGATACGCAGTATTTT

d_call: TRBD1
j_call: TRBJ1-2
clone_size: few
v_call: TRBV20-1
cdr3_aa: CSAREMDRGYGYTF
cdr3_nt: TGCAGTGCTAGGGAAATGGACAGGGGCTATGGCTACACCTTC

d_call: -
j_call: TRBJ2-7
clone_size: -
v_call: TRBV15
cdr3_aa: CATSKVGAASYEQYF
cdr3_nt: TGTGCCACCAGCAAGGTGGGAGCGGCCTCCTACGAGCAGTACTTC

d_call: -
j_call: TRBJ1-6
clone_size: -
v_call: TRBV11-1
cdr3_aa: CASGEGRTNSPLHF
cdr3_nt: TGTGCCAGCGGCGAAGGCCGAACTAATTCACCCCTCCACTTT

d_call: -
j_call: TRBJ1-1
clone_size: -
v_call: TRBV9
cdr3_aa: CASSVAPTANTEALF
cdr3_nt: TGTGCCAGCAGCGTAGCCCCTACAGCGAACACTGAAGCTCTCTTT

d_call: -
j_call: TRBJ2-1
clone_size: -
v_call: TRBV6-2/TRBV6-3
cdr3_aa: CATRTDYNEQFF
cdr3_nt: TGTGCCACCAGGACTGACTACAATGAGCAGTTCTTC

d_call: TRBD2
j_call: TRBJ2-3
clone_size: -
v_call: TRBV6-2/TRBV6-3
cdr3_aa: CASSYLTSGRPTAITDTQYF
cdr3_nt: TGTGCCAGCAGTTACTTAACTAGCGGGAGGCCCACCGCAATAACAGATACGCAGTATTTT

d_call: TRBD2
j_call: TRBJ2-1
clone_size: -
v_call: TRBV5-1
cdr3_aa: CASSLFSLAGGLNEQFF
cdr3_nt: TGCGCCAGCAGCTTGTTCTCCCTAGCGGGAGGGCTGAATGAGCAGTTCTTC

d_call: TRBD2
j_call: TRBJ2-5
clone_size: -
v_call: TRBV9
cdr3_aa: CASSASGRVETQYF
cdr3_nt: TGTGCCAGCAGCGCTAGCGGGAGGGTTGAGACCCAGTACTTC

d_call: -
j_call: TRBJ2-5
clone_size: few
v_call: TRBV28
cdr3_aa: CASSFRGGAETQYF
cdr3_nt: TGTGCCAGCAGTTTCAGGGGAGGGGCAGAGACCCAGTACTTC

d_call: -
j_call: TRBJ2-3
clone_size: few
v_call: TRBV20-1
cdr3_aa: CSARVRAASTDTQYF
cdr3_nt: TGCAGTGCTAGAGTACGGGCGGCTAGCACAGATACGCAGTATTTT

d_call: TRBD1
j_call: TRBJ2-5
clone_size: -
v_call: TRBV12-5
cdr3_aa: CASGSTHQDRPIETQYF
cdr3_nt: TGTGCTAGTGGTTCAACTCATCAGGACAGGCCCATTGAGACCCAGTACTTC

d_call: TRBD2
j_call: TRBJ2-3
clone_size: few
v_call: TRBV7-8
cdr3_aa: CASSSGGGSTDTQYF
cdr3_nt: TGTGCCAGCAGTTCCGGCGGGGGGTCCACAGATACGCAGTATTTT

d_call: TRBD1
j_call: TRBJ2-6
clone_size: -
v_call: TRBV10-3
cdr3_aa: CAITTGDGGANVLTF
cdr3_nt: TGTGCCATCACCACAGGGGATGGTGGGGCCAACGTCCTGACTTTC

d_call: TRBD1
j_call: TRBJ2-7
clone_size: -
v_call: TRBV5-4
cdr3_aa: CASSPDRGLSYEQYF
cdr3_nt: TGTGCCAGCAGCCCCGACAGGGGGCTCTCCTACGAGCAGTACTTC